Listed here is a single TCR beta chain. Antigen unknown. The CDR3 extends over 19 amino acids. V gave up 0 bases and J gave up 0 bases, with 21 bases separating them. Germline CDR1 reads SGHAT; CDR2 reads FQNNGV. This entry belongs to a study of graft-versus-host responses after intestinal transplantation. At the level of the study: Tacrolimus plus steroids were given to all recipients for roughly three years, preceded by anti-thymocyte globulin induction.

General study findings and limits: Early HvG declines after transplant were associated with peak circulating GvH clone levels.

Assay used: immunoSEQ multiplex PCR; TCRdb lists only in-frame clones, some missing. This sample yields tens of thousands of clones, of which around nine tenths are seen a single time; 1.5% to 2% belongs to the top ten. J is TRBJ2-7 and V is TRBV11-2, with a weak D call TRBD2 (7 bases). This specimen consisted of PBMCs, obtained 26 days after transplant. This receptor was taken from a human patient who received an intestinal transplant, so some T cells may come from the graft donor. CDR3 protein: CASSLEGGPLAATSYEQYF. CDR3 nucleotide sequence: TGTGCCAGCAGCTTAGAGGGGGGGCCCCTAGCGGCGACCTCCTACGAGCAGTACTTC.